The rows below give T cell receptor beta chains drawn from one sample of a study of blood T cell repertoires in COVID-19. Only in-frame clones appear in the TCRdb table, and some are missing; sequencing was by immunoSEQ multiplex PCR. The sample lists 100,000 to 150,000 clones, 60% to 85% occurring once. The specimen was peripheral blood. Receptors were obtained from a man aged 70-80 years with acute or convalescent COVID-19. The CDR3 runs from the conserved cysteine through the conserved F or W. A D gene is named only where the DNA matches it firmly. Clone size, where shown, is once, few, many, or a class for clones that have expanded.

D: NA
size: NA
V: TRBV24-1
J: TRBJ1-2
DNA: TGTGCCACCAGTGATTTGAGACAGACATATGGCTACACCTTC
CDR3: CATSDLRQTYGYTF

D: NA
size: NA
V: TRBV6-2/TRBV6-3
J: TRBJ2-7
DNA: TGTGCCAGCAGCCACGGGGTCCAGCAGTACTTC
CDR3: CASSHGVQQYF

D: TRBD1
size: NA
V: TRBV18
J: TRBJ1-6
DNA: TGTGCCAGCTCACCAATCCCGCCAGGGGGAGATTCACCCCTCCACTTT
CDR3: CASSPIPPGGDSPLHF

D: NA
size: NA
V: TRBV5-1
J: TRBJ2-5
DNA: TGCGCCAGCAGCTATAGTTGGGGGGGCGAAGAGACCCAGTACTTC
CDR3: CASSYSWGGEETQYF

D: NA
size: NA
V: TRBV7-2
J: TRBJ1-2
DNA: TGTGCCAGCAGCTTAGCGGTGGGGGGTTTGTATGGCTACACCTTC
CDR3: CASSLAVGGLYGYTF

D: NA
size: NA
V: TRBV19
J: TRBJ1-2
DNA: TGTGCCAGTAGCGCAGGGTACGGGTATGGCTACACCTTC
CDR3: CASSAGYGYGYTF

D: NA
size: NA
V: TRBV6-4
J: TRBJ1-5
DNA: TGTGCCAGCAGTGAAGCCTCAGGTCAGCCCCAGCATTTT
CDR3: CASSEASGQPQHF

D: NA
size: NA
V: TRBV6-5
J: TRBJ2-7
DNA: TGTGCCAGCACCAACCTTCCGGGGGACGAGCAGTACTTC
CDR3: CASTNLPGDEQYF

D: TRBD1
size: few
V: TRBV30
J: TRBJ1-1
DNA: TGTGCCTGGAGTGTATTCCCGGACAGGAGGAGTGAAGCTTTCTTT
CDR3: CAWSVFPDRRSEAFF

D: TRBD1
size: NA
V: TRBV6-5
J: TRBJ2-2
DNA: TGTGCCAGCAGTTACTCGGGACAGGGTACCGGGGAGCTGTTTTTT
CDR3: CASSYSGQGTGELFF

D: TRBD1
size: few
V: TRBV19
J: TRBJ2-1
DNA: TGTGCCAGTAGCATTCGGGACAGGGCCTCAGGAAATGAGCAGTTCTTC
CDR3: CASSIRDRASGNEQFF

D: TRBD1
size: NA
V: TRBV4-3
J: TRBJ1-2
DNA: TGCGCCAGCAGCCAAGGGAGATACAGGGGGGACAGTGGCTACACCTTC
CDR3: CASSQGRYRGDSGYTF

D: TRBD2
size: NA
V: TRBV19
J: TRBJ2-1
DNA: TGTGCCAGTAGTATTAGCGGGGTGAGTAATGAGCAGTTCTTC
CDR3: CASSISGVSNEQFF

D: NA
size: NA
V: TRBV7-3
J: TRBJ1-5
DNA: TGTGCCAGCAGCTTAACATTCAGAACTAGACAAGGATCGCCCCAGCATTTT
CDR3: CASSLTFRTRQGSPQHF

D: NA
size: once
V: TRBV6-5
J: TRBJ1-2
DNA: TGTGCCAGCAACCGCGGTTATGGCTACACCTTC
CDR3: CASNRGYGYTF

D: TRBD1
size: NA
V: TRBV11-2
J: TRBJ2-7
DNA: TGTGCCAGCAGCCCCTGGACAGGGGGCGACGAGCAGTACTTC
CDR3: CASSPWTGGDEQYF

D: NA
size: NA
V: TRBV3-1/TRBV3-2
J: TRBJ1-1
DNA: TGTGCCAGCAGCTCCTCTTCCCGACAGAACACTGAAGCTTTCTTT
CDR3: CASSSSSRQNTEAFF

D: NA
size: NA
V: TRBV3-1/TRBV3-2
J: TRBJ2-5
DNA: TGTGCCAGCCTTCGGGGGGCGGAAGAGACCCAGTACTTC
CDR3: CASLRGAEETQYF

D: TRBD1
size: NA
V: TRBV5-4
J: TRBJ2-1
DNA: TGTGCCAGCAGCTTGCCTGACAGGGACAATGAGCAGTTCTTC
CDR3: CASSLPDRDNEQFF

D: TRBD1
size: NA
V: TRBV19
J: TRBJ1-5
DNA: TGTGCCAGTACCAATCTTCAGGGGGCGACAGGGGGTGGGCAGCCCCAGCATTTT
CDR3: CASTNLQGATGGGQPQHF

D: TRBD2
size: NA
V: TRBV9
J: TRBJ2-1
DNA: TGTGCCAGCAGCGTAGAAACTAGCGGGTCCAATGAGCAGTTCTTC
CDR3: CASSVETSGSNEQFF

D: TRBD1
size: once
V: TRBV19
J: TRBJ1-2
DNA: TGTGCCAGTCGTGACAGGGGGCTGGATGGCTACACCTTC
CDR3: CASRDRGLDGYTF

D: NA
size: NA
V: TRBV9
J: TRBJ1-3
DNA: TGTGCCAGCAGCGAGCCCCGAGGAGGGGCAGTCTCTGGAAACACCATATATTTT
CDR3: CASSEPRGGAVSGNTIYF

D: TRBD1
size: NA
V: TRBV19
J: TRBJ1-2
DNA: TGTGCCAGTAGAAGACAGGGGGCCGGGGGCTACACCTTC
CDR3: CASRRQGAGGYTF

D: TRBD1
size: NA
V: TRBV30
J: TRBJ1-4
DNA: TGTGCCTGGGCCGGGACAGCCGGCGGAAAACTGTTTTTT
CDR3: CAWAGTAGGKLFF

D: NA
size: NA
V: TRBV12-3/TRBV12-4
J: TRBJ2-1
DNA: TGTGCCAGCAGTTTAGTGACTAACGATGAGCAGTTCTTC
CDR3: CASSLVTNDEQFF

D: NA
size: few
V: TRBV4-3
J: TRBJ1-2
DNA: TGCGCCAGCAGCCAAGTCGTAGGGGCGCGAGGCTACACCTTC
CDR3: CASSQVVGARGYTF

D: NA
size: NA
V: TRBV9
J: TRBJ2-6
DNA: TGTGCCAGCACCCGCGGGGAACCTGGGGCCAACGTCCTGACTTTC
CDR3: CASTRGEPGANVLTF

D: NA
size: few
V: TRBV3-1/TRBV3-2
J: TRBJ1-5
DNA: TGTGCCAGCACACTCAGGGATTTTAGCAATCAGCCCCAGCATTTT
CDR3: CASTLRDFSNQPQHF

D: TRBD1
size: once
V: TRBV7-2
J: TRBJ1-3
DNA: TGTGCCAGCAGCCCCAGGGACAGGGCCTTCTCTGGAAACACCATATATTTT
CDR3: CASSPRDRAFSGNTIYF

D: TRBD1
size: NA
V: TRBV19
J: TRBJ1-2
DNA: TGTGCCAGTAGTACGACAGGGGGCAACTATGGCCACACCTTC
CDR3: CASSTTGGNYGHTF

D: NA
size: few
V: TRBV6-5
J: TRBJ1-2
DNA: TGTGCCAGCAGGGGGCCCACTTTACACTATGGCTACACCTTC
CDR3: CASRGPTLHYGYTF

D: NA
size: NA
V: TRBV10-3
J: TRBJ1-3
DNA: TGTGCCATCAGTGAATCAGGGCCTGGAAACACCATATATTTT
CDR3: CAISESGPGNTIYF

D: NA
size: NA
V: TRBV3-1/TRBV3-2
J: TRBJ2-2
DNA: TGTGCCAGCAGCCAAAGAGGCGGGGCGAACACCGGGGAGCTGTTTTTT
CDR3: CASSQRGGANTGELFF

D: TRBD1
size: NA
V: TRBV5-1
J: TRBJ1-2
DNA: TGCGCCAGCAAGCCGGGACAGGGGGCTGCCTATGGCTACACCTTC
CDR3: CASKPGQGAAYGYTF

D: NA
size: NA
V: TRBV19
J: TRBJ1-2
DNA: TGTGCCAGTAGGCCGGACAGCGTTAACTATGGCTACACCTTC
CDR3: CASRPDSVNYGYTF

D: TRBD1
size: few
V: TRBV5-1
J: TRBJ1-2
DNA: TGCGCCAGCAGCTTGGGAGGACAGGGGGCGGATGGCTACACCTTC
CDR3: CASSLGGQGADGYTF

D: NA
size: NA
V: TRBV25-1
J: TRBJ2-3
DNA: TGTGCCAGCAGTGATCAATACTCGCCCCCTTTCTTGAATACGCAGTATTTT
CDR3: CASSDQYSPPFLNTQYF

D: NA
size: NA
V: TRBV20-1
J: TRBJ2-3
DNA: TGCAGTGCTCCACAGAATACGCAGTATTTT
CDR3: CSAPQNTQYF

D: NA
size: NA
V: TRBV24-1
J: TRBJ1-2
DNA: TGTGCCACCAGTGGAGGTCCCGGCGGCTACACCTTC
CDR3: CATSGGPGGYTF

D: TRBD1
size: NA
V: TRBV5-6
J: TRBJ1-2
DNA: TGTGCCAGCAGCTTTGGGACAGGGACACAATATGGCTACACCTTC
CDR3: CASSFGTGTQYGYTF

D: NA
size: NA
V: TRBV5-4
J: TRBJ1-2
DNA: TGTGCCAGCAGCTTGGCAGGGGCAAGCTATGGCTACACCTTC
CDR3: CASSLAGASYGYTF